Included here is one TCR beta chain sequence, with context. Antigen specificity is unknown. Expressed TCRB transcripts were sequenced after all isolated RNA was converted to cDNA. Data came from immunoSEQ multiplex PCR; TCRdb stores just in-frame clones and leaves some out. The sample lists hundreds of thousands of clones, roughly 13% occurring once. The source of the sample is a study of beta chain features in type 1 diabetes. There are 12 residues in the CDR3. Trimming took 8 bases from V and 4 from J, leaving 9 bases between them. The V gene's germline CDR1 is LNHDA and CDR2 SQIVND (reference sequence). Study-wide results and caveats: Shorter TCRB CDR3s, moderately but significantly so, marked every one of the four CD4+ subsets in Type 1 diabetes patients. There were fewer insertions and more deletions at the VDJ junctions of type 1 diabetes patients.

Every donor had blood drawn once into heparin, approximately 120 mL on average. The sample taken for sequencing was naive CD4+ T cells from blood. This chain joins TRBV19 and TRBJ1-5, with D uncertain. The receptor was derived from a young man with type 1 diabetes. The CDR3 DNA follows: TGTGCCAGTCGAGTACCGAATCAGCCCCAGCATTTT. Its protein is CASRVPNQPQHF. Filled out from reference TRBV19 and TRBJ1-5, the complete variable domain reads DGGITQSPKYLFRKEGQNVTLSCEQNLNHDAMYWYRQDPGQGLRLIYYSQIVNDFQKGDIAEGYSVSREKKESFPLTVTSAQKNPTAFYLCASRVPNQPQHFGDGTRLSIL.